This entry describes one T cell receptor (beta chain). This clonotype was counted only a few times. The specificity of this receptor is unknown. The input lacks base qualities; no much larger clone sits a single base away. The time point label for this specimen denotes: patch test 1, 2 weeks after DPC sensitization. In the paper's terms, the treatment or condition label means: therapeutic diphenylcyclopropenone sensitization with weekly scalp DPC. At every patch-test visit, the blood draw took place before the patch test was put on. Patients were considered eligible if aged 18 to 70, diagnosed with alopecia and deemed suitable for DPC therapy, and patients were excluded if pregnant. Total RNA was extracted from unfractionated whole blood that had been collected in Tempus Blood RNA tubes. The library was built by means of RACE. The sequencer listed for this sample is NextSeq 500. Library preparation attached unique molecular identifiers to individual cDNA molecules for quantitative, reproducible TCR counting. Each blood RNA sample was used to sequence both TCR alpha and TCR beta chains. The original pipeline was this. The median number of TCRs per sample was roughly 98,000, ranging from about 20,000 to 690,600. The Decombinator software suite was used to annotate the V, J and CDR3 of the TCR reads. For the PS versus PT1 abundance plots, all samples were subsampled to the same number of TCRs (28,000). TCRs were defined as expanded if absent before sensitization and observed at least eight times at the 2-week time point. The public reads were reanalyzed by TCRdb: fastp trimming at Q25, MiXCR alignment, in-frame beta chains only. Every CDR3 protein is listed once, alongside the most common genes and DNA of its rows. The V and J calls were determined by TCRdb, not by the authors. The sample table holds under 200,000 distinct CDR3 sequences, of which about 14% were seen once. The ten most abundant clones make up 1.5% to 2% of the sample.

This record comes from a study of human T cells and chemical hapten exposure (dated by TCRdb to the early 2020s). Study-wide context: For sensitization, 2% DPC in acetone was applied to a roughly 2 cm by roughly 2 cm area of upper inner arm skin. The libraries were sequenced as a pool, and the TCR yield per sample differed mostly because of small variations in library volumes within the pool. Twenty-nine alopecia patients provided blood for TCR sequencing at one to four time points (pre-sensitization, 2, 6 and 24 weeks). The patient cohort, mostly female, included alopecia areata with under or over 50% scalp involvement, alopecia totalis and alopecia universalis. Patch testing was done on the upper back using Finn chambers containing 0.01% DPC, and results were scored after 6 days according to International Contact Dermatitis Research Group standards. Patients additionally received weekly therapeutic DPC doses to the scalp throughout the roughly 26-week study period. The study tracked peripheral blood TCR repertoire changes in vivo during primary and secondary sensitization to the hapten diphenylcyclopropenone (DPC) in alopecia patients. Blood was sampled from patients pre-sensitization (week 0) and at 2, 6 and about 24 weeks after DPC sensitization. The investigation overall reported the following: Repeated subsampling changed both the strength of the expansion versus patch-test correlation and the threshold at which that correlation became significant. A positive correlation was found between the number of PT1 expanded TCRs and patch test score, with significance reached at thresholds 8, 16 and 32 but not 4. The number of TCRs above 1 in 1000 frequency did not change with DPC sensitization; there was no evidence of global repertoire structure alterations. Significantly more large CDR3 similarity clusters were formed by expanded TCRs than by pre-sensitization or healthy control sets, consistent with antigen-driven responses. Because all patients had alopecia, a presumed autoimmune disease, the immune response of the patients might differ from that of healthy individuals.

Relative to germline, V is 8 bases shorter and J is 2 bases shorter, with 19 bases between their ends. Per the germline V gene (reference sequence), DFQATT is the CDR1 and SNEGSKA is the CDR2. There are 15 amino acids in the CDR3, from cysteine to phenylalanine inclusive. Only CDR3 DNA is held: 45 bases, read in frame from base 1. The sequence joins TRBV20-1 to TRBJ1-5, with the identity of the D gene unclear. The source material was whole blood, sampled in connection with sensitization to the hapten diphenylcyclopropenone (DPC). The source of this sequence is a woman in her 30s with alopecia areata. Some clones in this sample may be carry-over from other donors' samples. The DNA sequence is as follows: TGCAGTACTTCACCGTCCGCGATGGGCAATCAGCCCCAGCATTTT. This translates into CSTSPSAMGNQPQHF.